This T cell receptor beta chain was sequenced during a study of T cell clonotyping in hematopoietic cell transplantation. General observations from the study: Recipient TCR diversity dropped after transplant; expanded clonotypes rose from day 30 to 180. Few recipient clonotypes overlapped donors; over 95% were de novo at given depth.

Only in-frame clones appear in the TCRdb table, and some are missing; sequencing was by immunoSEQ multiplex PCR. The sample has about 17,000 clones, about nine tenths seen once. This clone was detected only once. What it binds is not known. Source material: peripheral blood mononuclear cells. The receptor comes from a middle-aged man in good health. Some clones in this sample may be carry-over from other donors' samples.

CDR3 in DNA: TGTGCCAGTAGTATCGACAGGGTCCAAAGCACAGATACGCAGTATTTT. It encodes CASSIDRVQSTDTQYF. This chain connects TRBV19 to TRBJ2-3, with 7 nucleotides matching TRBD1. Germline CDR1 reads LNHDA; CDR2 reads SQIVND (reference sequence). Trimming removed 3 bases from V and 0 bases from J; junction bases left unmatched: 6. The CDR3 is 16 amino acids.